The 8 T cell receptor beta chains below were found in one sample sequenced in a study of blood T cell repertoires in COVID-19. Sequencing was performed with immunoSEQ multiplex PCR; in TCRdb, only in-frame clones are kept and a portion is missing. This sample has 65,000 to 90,000 clones; more than 70% occur once, and the top ten carry 8%. Specimen: peripheral blood. The receptors shown here come from a man aged 45-65 years with active COVID-19.

This chain uses TRBV11-3 with TRBJ1-1; no firm D call. In germline, CDR1 is SGHNT, CDR2 YENEEA. The V end lost 4 bases, the J end lost 1 base, and 10 bases lay between the germline ends. The CDR3 consists of 14 residues. CDR3 DNA: TGTGCCAGCAGCTCAGGCCCAGGGAACACTGAAGCTTTCTTT. Translated: CASSSGPGNTEAFF.

The chain links TRBV12-5 to TRBJ2-3; weak D call: TRBD1 (5 bases). V lost 1 base and J lost 6, with 14 bases in between. Looked up from germline, CDR1 is LGHNT and CDR2 is FRNRAP. This CDR3 has 15 residues. CDR3 DNA: TGTGCTAGTGGTTTGGGGTCAGGGCCCTGGGATACGCAGTATTTT. Amino acid sequence: CASGLGSGPWDTQYF.

The chain carries TRBV28 and TRBJ2-2, with a possible D match to TRBD1 (5 bases). The CDR3 loop spans 15 amino acids. The germline V gene has CDR1 MDHEN and CDR2 SYDVKM. Trimming cost V 5 bases and J 0 bases, with 10 bases left between them. The CDR3 here is CASSPDRPNTGELFF. The CDR3 DNA reads TGTGCCAGCAGTCCCGACAGACCGAACACCGGGGAGCTGTTTTTT.

Here the CDR3 DNA reads TGTGCCAGTAGTGTCGGACAGGGGAACTATGGCTACACCTTC. Its protein product is CASSVGQGNYGYTF. The gene calls are TRBV19 and TRBJ1-2, with 9 bases fitting TRBD1. V trimming: 5 bases; J trimming: 2 bases; junction bases outside the gene matches: 3. This CDR3 contains 14 residues. Germline V gene lookup returns CDR1 LNHDA and CDR2 SQIVND (reference sequence).

This clone was detected only once. The chain uses TRBV7-6 and TRBJ2-5; 10 positions match TRBD2. The CDR3 extends over 16 amino acids. Germline CDR1 reads SGHVS; CDR2 reads FNYEAQ. The junction had 11 bases not matched to a gene; V was cut back by 5 bases and J by 5 bases. This CDR3 is CASSNGLADPKETQYF. The DNA of the CDR3 is TGTGCCAGCAGCAATGGACTAGCGGACCCCAAGGAGACCCAGTACTTC.

The gene calls are TRBV5-8 and TRBJ1-1; a weak D match, TRBD1 (6 bases). This CDR3 region has 13 residues. V was pared by 5 bases and J by 7 bases, with 15 bases between. CDR1 is SGHTS, CDR2 YDEGEE, per germline. The CDR3 nucleotides read TGTGCCAGCAGTTTCCTACAGGGCGATGAAGCTTTCTTT. Protein product: CASSFLQGDEAFF. The whole variable domain, remainder taken from reference TRBV5-8 and TRBJ1-1, is EAGVTQSPTHLIKTRGQQATLRCSPISGHTSVYWYQQALGLGLQFLLWYDEGEERNRGNFPPRFSGRQFPNYSSELNVNALELEDSALYLCASSFLQGDEAFFGQGTRLTVV.

The J gene is TRBJ1-1, the V gene TRBV5-4, with D maybe TRBD1 (5 bases). The germline V gene has CDR1 SGHNT and CDR2 YYREEE (reference sequence). The CDR3 length is 13 residues. With 2 bases removed from V and 4 bases from J, the gap between germline ends came to 9 bases. CDR3 residues: CASSFDRRTEAFF. CDR3 nucleotides: TGTGCCAGCAGCTTTGACAGACGCACTGAAGCTTTCTTT.

The chain joins TRBV20-1 to TRBJ2-5; no reliable D call. CDR1 and CDR2 (germline): DFQATT, SNEGSKA (reference sequence). The V and J ends lost 5 bases and 7 bases respectively, with 8 bases between them. CDR3 length: 10 residues. CDR3 residues: CSAYTGTQYF. CDR3 nucleotides: TGCAGTGCTTATACCGGGACCCAGTACTTC.